The 18 T cell receptor beta chains below come from one sample, sequenced in a study of CD8 T cells in Susac syndrome. The authors reverse transcribed 0.5 to 1 ug RNA with random hexamers. TCRdb re-called the immunoSEQ multiplex PCR reads with MiXCR, one entry per CDR3 protein. The data show about 190,000 distinct CDR3 sequences, around 95% seen once. The sequencing sample was made of CD4+ T cells from PBMCs. These receptors all come from a human donor with Susac syndrome.

This chain connects TRBV12-3 or TRBV12-4 to TRBJ1-5, with D maybe TRBD1 (6 bases). The CDR3 contains 14 residues. The germline V and J ends were trimmed by 2 bases and 5 bases, with 10 bases remaining between them. Here the CDR3 reads CASSLRGADQPQHF. For the CDR3, the DNA is TGTGCCAGCAGTTTAAGGGGGGCGGATCAGCCCCAGCATTTT.

This sequence joins TRBV10-3 and TRBJ2-3; no firm D call. This CDR3 region has 12 residues. V lost 0 bases and J 7 bases, leaving 5 bases between the germline ends. Germline lookup yields CDR1 ENHRY and CDR2 SYGVKD. DNA of the CDR3: TGTGCCATCAGTGAGTCGGGGAATACGCAGTATTTT. Its protein product is CAISESGNTQYF.

The V and J genes are TRBV30 and TRBJ1-5; D remains ambiguous. The V end was cut by 3 bases, the J end by 4 bases, with 10 bases between. The CDR3 runs 13 residues. Germline V CDR1 and CDR2: GTSNPN, SVGIG (reference sequence). The CDR3 here is CAWRGMENQPQHF. As DNA, the CDR3 is TGTGCCTGGAGGGGCATGGAAAATCAGCCCCAGCATTTT.

The rearrangement joins TRBV3-1 to TRBJ1-6; D is perhaps TRBD1 (5 bases). V was trimmed by 4 bases and J by 4 bases, leaving 14 bases between them. Germline V CDR1 and CDR2: LGHDT, YNNKEL (reference sequence). CDR3 length: 16 amino acids. The CDR3 DNA is TGTGCCAGCAGCCCCGGTGGGGACTCGTATAATTCACCCCTCCACTTT. Translated: CASSPGGDSYNSPLHF.

The V gene is TRBV28, the J gene TRBJ2-7; the match to TRBD1 covers 8 bases. This CDR3 has 15 amino acids. The V segment lost 5 bases and the J segment 3 bases; nucleotides outside the gene matches: 9. Germline V gives CDR1 MDHEN, CDR2 SYDVKM. The DNA of the CDR3 is TGTGCCAGCAGTCCGCCGGACAGGGTAGGCTACGAGCAGTACTTC. It encodes CASSPPDRVGYEQYF.

The chain carries TRBV30 and TRBJ2-1; 11 positions match TRBD2. The CDR3 contains 16 residues. Per the germline V gene, CDR1 is GTSNPN and CDR2 is SVGIG (reference sequence). V was pared by 0 bases and J by 13 bases, with 14 bases of the junction left unmatched. The CDR3 is CAWSVQGSGGAIPQFF. CDR3 DNA sequence: TGTGCCTGGAGTGTACAGGGTAGCGGGGGGGCCATTCCCCAGTTCTTC.

This clonotype was counted once. V is TRBV11-3 and J is TRBJ2-1; D remains ambiguous. CDR1 and CDR2 (germline): SGHNT, YENEEA. The CDR3 length is 15 residues. Trimming shortened V by 1 base and J by 0 bases, and 7 bases separated the two germline ends. The CDR3 loop is CASSLGSSSYNEQFF. CDR3 DNA: TGTGCCAGCAGCTTAGGGTCCAGCTCCTACAATGAGCAGTTCTTC.

This chain joins TRBV10-3 and TRBJ2-5, with D perhaps given as TRBD1 or TRBD2 (7 bases each). The V and J ends lost 4 bases and 1 base respectively, with 25 bases between them. The CDR3 length is 19 residues. The germline gives CDR1 ENHRY, CDR2 SYGVKD. CDR3: CAISVGSAGDSRLQETQYF. CDR3 in DNA: TGTGCCATCAGTGTAGGGTCGGCGGGGGACAGCCGTCTCCAAGAGACCCAGTACTTC.

The chain links TRBV20-1 to TRBJ2-5, with D maybe TRBD2 (6 bases). Germline CDR1 is DFQATT and CDR2 is SNEGSKA (reference sequence). The CDR3 runs 13 residues. Trimming removed 5 bases from V and 2 bases from J, with 12 bases in between. CDR3 protein: CSASLAAQETQYF. CDR3 DNA sequence: TGCAGTGCTTCACTAGCAGCACAAGAGACCCAGTACTTC.

The chain recombines TRBV15 with TRBJ1-2, with 7 bases aligning to TRBD1. Trimming took 1 base from V and 4 from J; bases not matched to a gene: 6. The CDR3 is made up of 15 amino acids. Per the germline V gene, CDR1 is LNHNV and CDR2 is YYDKDF (reference sequence). In DNA form, the CDR3 reads TGTGCCACCAGCAGAGGGGGACAGCTTGGCTATGGCTACACCTTC. It yields the protein CATSRGGQLGYGYTF.

The V call is TRBV20-1, the J call TRBJ1-1, with D hard to call. The CDR3 length is 13 residues. Trimming removed 6 bases from V and 1 base from J, with 12 bases in between. Germline V gene data show CDR1 as DFQATT and CDR2 as SNEGSKA (reference sequence). DNA for the CDR3: TGCAGTGCAGCGGGGATGGGGAACACTGAAGCTTTCTTT. Translating it yields CSAAGMGNTEAFF.

The chain's CDR3 is CASSLDGGGVRETQYF. CDR3 DNA: TGTGCCAGCAGCTTAGATGGCGGGGGGGTTCGGGAGACCCAGTACTTC. The chain employs TRBV7-6 and TRBJ2-5; 9 nucleotides align to TRBD2. The germline V gene has CDR1 SGHVS and CDR2 FNYEAQ. The junction had 8 bases not matched to a gene; V was cut back by 1 base and J by 5 bases. The length of the CDR3 is 16 residues.

V and J are TRBV30 and TRBJ1-2; no reliable D call. Germline CDR1 is GTSNPN and CDR2 is SVGIG (reference sequence). V was shortened by 3 bases and J by 4 bases, with 15 bases between the two germline ends. CDR3 length: 14 amino acids. The CDR3 nucleotides are TGTGCCTGGAGCCCACCGAGGGCCCCCTATGGCTACACCTTC. Its protein is CAWSPPRAPYGYTF. Based on the CDR3 plus reference TRBV30 and TRBJ1-2, the full variable domain is SQTIHQWPATLVQPVGSPLSLECTVEGTSNPNLYWYRQAAGRGLQLLFYSVGIGQISSEVPQNLSASRPQDRQFILSSKKLLLSDSGFYLCAWSPPRAPYGYTFGSGTRLTVV.

In its sample, this clonotype was seen once. The rearrangement links TRBV12-3 or TRBV12-4 to TRBJ1-2; TRBD1 matches 8 bases. Germline trimming cut 6 bases from V and 7 bases from J; bases unmatched to any gene: 10. The CDR3 extends over 14 amino acids. The CDR3 DNA reads as TGTGCCAGCAGCCACGACAGGGGCACAGGTGGCTACACCTTC. Encoded protein: CASSHDRGTGGYTF.

This sequence joins TRBV28 and TRBJ1-2; D ambiguous. Germline CDR1 is MDHEN and CDR2 is SYDVKM. This CDR3 is built from 17 residues. Trimming pared 5 bases from V and 8 bases from J, leaving 27 bases between. CDR3 DNA: TGTGCCAGCAGTACCCGCTTTTCCCCCGCGGACTTTGGCGGCTACACCTTC. Encoded protein: CASSTRFSPADFGGYTF.

CDR3 nucleotides: TGTGCCAGCAGCTTAGACCGGGGGGGCCTAGGAGAGCAGTACTTC. This gives the protein CASSLDRGGLGEQYF. The genes are TRBV7-2 and TRBJ2-7; TRBD2 aligns across 8 bases. Germline V gene sequence: CDR1 SGHTA, CDR2 FQGNSA. J was trimmed by 7 bases and V by 1 base; bases with no gene match: 9. This CDR3 has 15 residues.

The rearrangement links TRBV23-1 to TRBJ2-7, with D unclear. TRBV23-1 counts as an open reading frame of uncertain function. V lost 6 bases, J lost 5 bases, and 5 bases lay in between. This CDR3 is built from 10 residues. CDR3 residues: CASSLHEQYF. The CDR3 DNA reads as TGCGCCAGCAGCCTGCACGAGCAGTACTTC.

V usage is TRBV30 and J usage is TRBJ1-2; 7 bases are a match to TRBD1. V lost 8 bases and J lost 1; bases outside the gene matches: 4. Germline V gene sequence: CDR1 GTSNPN, CDR2 SVGIG (reference sequence). CDR3 length equals 12 residues. The CDR3 reads CAGTDFNYGYTF. Here the CDR3 DNA reads TGTGCCGGGACAGATTTTAACTATGGCTACACCTTC.